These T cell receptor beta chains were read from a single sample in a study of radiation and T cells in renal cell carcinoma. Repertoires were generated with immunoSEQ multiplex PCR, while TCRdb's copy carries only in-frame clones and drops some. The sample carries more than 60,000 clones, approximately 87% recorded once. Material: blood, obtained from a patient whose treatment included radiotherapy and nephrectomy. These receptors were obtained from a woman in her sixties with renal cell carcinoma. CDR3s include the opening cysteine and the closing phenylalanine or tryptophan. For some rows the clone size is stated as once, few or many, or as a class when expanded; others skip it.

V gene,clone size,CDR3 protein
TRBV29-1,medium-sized,CSARANEKLFF
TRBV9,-,CASSPGANLWGNYGYTF
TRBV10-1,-,CARPRGASGNEKLFF
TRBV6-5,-,CASRQKGGMNTEAFF
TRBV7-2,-,CASSYPMDTQYF
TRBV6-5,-,CASSYSGHTSGQPQHF
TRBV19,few,CASSMTGGSYEQYF
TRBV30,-,CAWSATGFGTEAFF
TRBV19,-,CASSSQGYSNQPQHF
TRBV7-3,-,CASSSYIGGAINEQFF
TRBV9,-,CASRPPGDFLNEQFF
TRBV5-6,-,CASSLGGRYRDYNEQFF
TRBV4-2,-,CASSQSGTGGANYGYTF
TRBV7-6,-,CASSLDNRDRVTDTQYF